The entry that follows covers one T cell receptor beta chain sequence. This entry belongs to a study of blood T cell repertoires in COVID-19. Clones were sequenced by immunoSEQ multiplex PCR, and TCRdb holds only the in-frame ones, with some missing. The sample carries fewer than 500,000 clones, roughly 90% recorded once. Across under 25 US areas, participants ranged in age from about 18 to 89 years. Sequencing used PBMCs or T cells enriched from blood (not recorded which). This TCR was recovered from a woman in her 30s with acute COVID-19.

The CDR3 coding sequence is TGTGCCAGCAGCTTAAGGCCCCACCAGGGCGAGCAGTACTTC. This codes for CASSLRPHQGEQYF. The rearrangement links TRBV7-3 to TRBJ2-7, with D possibly TRBD1 on 5 matching bases. This CDR3 spans 14 amino acids. CDR1 and CDR2 (germline): SGHTA, FQGTGA. The germline V and J ends were trimmed by 1 base and 6 bases, with 13 bases remaining between them.